This record looks at one TCR beta chain sequence and its context. Germline CDR1 is MGHRA and CDR2 is YSYEKL. The CDR3 loop spans 15 amino acids. V lost 4 bases and J lost 3, with 13 bases in between. TCRdb's table, derived via immunoSEQ multiplex PCR, lists solely in-frame clones and lacks some. The table shows 80,000 or so clones, with about nine tenths occurring only once. The data derive from a study of graft-versus-host responses after intestinal transplantation. The source is a human patient who received an intestinal transplant, so some T cells may come from the graft donor. The V call is TRBV4-1, the J call TRBJ1-5; possible D gene TRBD1, 5 bases. The specimen was PBMCs, collected 98 days after intestinal transplantation. The CDR3: CASSPQGDTNQPQHF. The CDR3 DNA follows: TGCGCCAGCAGCCCCCAGGGAGATACCAATCAGCCCCAGCATTTT.